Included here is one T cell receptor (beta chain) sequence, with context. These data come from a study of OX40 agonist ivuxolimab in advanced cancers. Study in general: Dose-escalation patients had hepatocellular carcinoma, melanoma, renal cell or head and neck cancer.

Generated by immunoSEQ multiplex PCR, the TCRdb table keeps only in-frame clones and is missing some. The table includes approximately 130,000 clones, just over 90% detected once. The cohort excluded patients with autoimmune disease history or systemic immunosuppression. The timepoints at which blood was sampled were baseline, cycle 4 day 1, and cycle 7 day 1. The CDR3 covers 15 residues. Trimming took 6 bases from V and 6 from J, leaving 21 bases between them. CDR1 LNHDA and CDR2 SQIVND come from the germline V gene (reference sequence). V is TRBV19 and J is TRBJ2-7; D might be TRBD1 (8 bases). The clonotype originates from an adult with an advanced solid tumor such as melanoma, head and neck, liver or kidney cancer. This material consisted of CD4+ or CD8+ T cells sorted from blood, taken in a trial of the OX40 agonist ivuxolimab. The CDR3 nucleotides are TGTGCCAGTAGCCTCGGGGGGACAGGATTGGGCGAGCAGTACTTC. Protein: CASSLGGTGLGEQYF.